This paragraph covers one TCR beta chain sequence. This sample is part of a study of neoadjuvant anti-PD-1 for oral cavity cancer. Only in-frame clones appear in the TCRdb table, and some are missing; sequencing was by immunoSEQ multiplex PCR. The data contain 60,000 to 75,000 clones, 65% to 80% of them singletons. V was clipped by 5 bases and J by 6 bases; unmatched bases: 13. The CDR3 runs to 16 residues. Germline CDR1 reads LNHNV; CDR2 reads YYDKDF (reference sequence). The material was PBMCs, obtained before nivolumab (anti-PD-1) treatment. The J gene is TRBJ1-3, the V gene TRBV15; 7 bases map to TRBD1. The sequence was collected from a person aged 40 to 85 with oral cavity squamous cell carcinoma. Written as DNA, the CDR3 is TGTGCCACCAGCGGCCGGGACAGAATTGGTAAAAACACCATATATTTT. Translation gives CATSGRDRIGKNTIYF.